Reported below is one T cell receptor beta chain. Its antigen has not been determined. The input lacks base qualities; no much larger clone sits a single base away. These data belong to a study of T cells in narcolepsy (dated by TCRdb to the late 2010s). With regard to the full study: Patients with narcolepsy type 1 or type 2 (NT1, NT2) were enrolled in the study together with healthy control donors. Autoreactive T cells targeting hypocretin neuron self-antigens (hypocretin, TRIB2) were sought in narcolepsy patients, and TCR Vbeta sequencing was used to track clonotypes in blood and CSF.

Memory CD4+ T cells were sorted ex vivo from peripheral blood of narcolepsy patients and healthy controls for TCR Vbeta sequencing. The library relied on the immunoSEQ multiplex PCR assay. This immuneACCESS table, as held by TCRdb, lists in-frame sequences with V and J called but not all clones. Of the missing ones, under half trace to an unresolved V gene in checked studies; the others have no known cause. The sample has some 32,000 clones on record, roughly 79% of them singletons. 3% to 4% of the sample rests with the top ten. The CDR3 holds 13 amino acids from the cysteine to the phenylalanine. Just the 39-base CDR3 DNA is kept, in frame starting at base 1. CDR1 and CDR2 are drawn from the germline V gene: MNHNS, SASEGT. Cut back by 6 bases and 5 bases, the V and J ends lie 8 bases apart. Here is what the overall study found, with its caveats: Numbers of sequenced blood memory CD4+ clonotypes were comparable, averaging approximately 40,000 in patients and about 30,000 in controls. Some blood memory CD4+ repertoires from patients and controls contained no sequences matching autoreactive T cell clones. According to the report, autoreactive clonotypes were detected serially in the blood of the same patients and of different patients, but not in healthy controls. In plots comparing CSF and blood CD4+ T cell clonotypes from the same patient, HCRT-specific and TRIB2-specific autoreactive clonotypes were highlighted.

The source of this sequence is a human donor in good health. The sequenced sample consisted of memory (CD45RA-) CD4+ T cells from blood. This specimen's cell subset or site label, interpreted: memory T cells sorted ex vivo from peripheral blood. The sequence is built from TRBV6-1 and TRBJ1-6, with no confident D gene call. The CDR3 loop reads CASREQNNSPLHF. Here is the DNA: TGTGCCAGCAGGGAACAGAATAATTCACCCCTCCACTTT.